This entry concerns a single T cell receptor beta chain. Antigen unknown. The data belong to a study of regulatory dendritic cells for organ transplantation. Per germline, CDR1 MNHEY and CDR2 SMNVEV (reference sequence). V shed 8 bases and J shed 2 bases, with 9 bases lying between them. The CDR3 runs 13 residues. Clones were read by immunoSEQ multiplex PCR, and TCRdb kept only the in-frame ones, dropping some. The sample records about 30,000 clones, roughly 89% being singletons. Whole-study results and caveats: Memory CD8+ clonal expansion seemed more limited with regulatory than mature dendritic cells. Between individuals, the alloreactive memory CD8+ T cell pool differed considerably. Memory CD8+ T cells were the most oligoclonal; naive cells were highly diverse.

The rearrangement uses TRBV27 and TRBJ2-2; D is ambiguous. This sequence originates from a human donor in good health. Sequencing used naive CD4+ T cells from blood. This sample's subset: CD45RA+ naive T cells. CDR3 region: CASSSDNTGELFF. CDR3 bases: TGTGCCAGCTCGTCAGACAACACCGGGGAGCTGTTTTTT.